The source of this T cell receptor (beta chain) is a study of T cells in Graves' hyperthyroidism and ophthalmopathy. Whole-study findings and limits: In the blood, most expanded thyroid clonotypes above 0.001 appeared as well.

This CDR3 is built from 16 residues. CDR1 is SNHLY and CDR2 is FYNNEI in the germline V gene. V lost 6 bases to trimming and J lost 0 bases, with 15 bases between them. This clonotype has a handful of counts. Its antigen is currently unknown. The TCR beta CDR3 regions underwent amplification using RNA transcripts as the source. An initial round of RT-PCR targeting the TCR CDR3 relied on the HTBI primer set. TCRdb analysed the multiplex PCR reads with MiXCR anew, one entry per CDR3 protein. The table shows 600,000 or so distinct CDR3 sequences, with approximately 14% occurring only once. Diagnostic decisions used clinical symptoms, serum thyroxine and TRAb, thyroid ultrasound and orbital computed tomography.

This clonotype was obtained from a woman under 30 with Graves' ophthalmopathy. The chain recombines TRBV2 with TRBJ2-1, with D possibly matching TRBD1 (5 bases). The sample comprised blood. Here the CDR3 DNA reads TGTGCCAGCAGCGTGGGGCGGCCGAGCTCCTACAATGAGCAGTTCTTC. It is translated as CASSVGRPSSYNEQFF.